This entry concerns a single T cell receptor (beta chain). These data are taken from a study of blood T cell repertoires in COVID-19. In the study overall: Sample material is recorded as cDNA or gDNA derived from T cells, B-cell-depleted T cells, or PBMCs.

Sequenced by immunoSEQ multiplex PCR; TCRdb stores in-frame clones only, minus some. There are around 250,000 clones in the sample; approximately 83% occur only once, and around 2% lies in the top ten. From germline, CDR1 is MNHEY and CDR2 SVGAGI. The CDR3 is made up of 15 amino acids. V lost 0 bases to trimming and J lost 10 bases; unmatched junction nucleotides: 5. Sequencing was performed on PBMCs or T cells enriched from blood (not recorded which). The clonotype originates from a woman aged 45-60 years who had recovered from COVID-19. The V gene is TRBV6-5, the J gene TRBJ2-3, with 12 positions matching TRBD2. CDR3 sequence reads: CASSYSAGTSGSQYF. The CDR3 DNA reads as TGTGCCAGCAGTTACTCTGCCGGGACTAGCGGGTCGCAGTATTTT.